This is a list of T cell receptor beta chains from one sample in a study of blood T cell repertoires in COVID-19. TCRdb's copy holds only in-frame clones and misses some; the assay was immunoSEQ multiplex PCR. The repertoire holds some 120,000 clones, approximately 80% seen once, with more than 9% in the top ten. Input material: peripheral blood. The receptors come from a woman aged 60-75 years with acute or convalescent COVID-19. CDR3s include the opening cysteine and the closing phenylalanine or tryptophan. The order of the fields is clone size, D gene, J gene, V gene, CDR3 DNA, CDR3 protein. D genes are given only for firm matches. Clone size appears in some rows only: once, few, many, or a class for an expanded clone.

NA	NA	TRBJ2-5	TRBV5-1	TGCGCCAGCAGCTTGGCCGTGGTTCAGCAAGAGACCCAGTACTTC	CASSLAVVQQETQYF
NA	NA	TRBJ1-2	TRBV20-1	TGCAGTGCTAGTACTCAGGGGAACTATGGCTACACCTTC	CSASTQGNYGYTF
NA	TRBD1	TRBJ1-2	TRBV29-1	TGCAGCGTTACAGGGGGACTTAACTATGGCTACACCTTC	CSVTGGLNYGYTF
NA	TRBD1	TRBJ2-3	TRBV5-4	TGTGCCAGCAGCTTGGAGGGCACAGGGGCAGATACGCAGTATTTT	CASSLEGTGADTQYF
NA	TRBD1	TRBJ2-5	TRBV5-1	TGCGCCAGCAGCTCGGGCAGGGGGCTCCAAGAGACCCAGTACTTC	CASSSGRGLQETQYF
NA	NA	TRBJ1-2	TRBV4-2	TGTGCCAGCAGCCAAGAGGAGGCGGGGGGCTACACCTTC	CASSQEEAGGYTF
NA	TRBD1	TRBJ1-1	TRBV2	TGTGCCAGCACCAGACAGGGTTGGGTTGAAGCTTTCTTT	CASTRQGWVEAFF
NA	TRBD1	TRBJ1-1	TRBV24-1	TGTGCCACCAGTGATCCTGGACAGGGCCGCCGAGCTTTCTTT	CATSDPGQGRRAFF
NA	TRBD1	TRBJ1-2	TRBV5-8	TGTGCCAGCAGGCCCGGACAGGGGTACTATGGCTACACCTTC	CASRPGQGYYGYTF
once	TRBD1	TRBJ1-5	TRBV5-6	TGTGCCAGCAGCCTACAGGGGAGGAGCAATCAGCCCCAGCATTTT	CASSLQGRSNQPQHF
NA	NA	TRBJ1-5	TRBV6-1	TGTGCCAGCAGTGAAGGCCCCAGACACAATCAGCCCCAGCATTTT	CASSEGPRHNQPQHF
NA	TRBD2	TRBJ2-5	TRBV7-8	TGTGCCAGCGGGAGGGCTAAAGAGACCCAGTACTTC	CASGRAKETQYF
once	NA	TRBJ1-6	TRBV4-1	TGCGCCAGCAGCCAAGAGGTCCCCAGGGCTCTCAATTCACCCCTCCACTTT	CASSQEVPRALNSPLHF
NA	TRBD1	TRBJ2-7	TRBV28	TGTGCCAGCAGAGATCCGGGACAGGGGGTCTACGAGCAGTACTTC	CASRDPGQGVYEQYF
NA	NA	TRBJ1-2	TRBV9	TGTGCCAGCAGCGTAGGGGGGGACTATGGCTACACCTTC	CASSVGGDYGYTF
NA	TRBD2	TRBJ2-3	TRBV11-2	TGTGCCAGCAGCTCGGGGGGAGGCACAGATACGCAGTATTTT	CASSSGGGTDTQYF
NA	TRBD1	TRBJ1-5	TRBV2	TGTGCCAGCAGCGTCGGACAGGGGATATGGCAGCCCCAGCATTTT	CASSVGQGIWQPQHF
once	NA	TRBJ1-2	TRBV29-1	TGCAGCGTTGTTCACCAGTATGGCTACACCTTC	CSVVHQYGYTF
once	NA	TRBJ1-2	TRBV7-9	TGTGCCAGCAGCCCAGGACAGCCCAACTATGGCTACACCTTC	CASSPGQPNYGYTF
NA	NA	TRBJ1-1	TRBV4-1	TGCGCCAGCAGCCAAGTAGGACGTCTGGAGGGGACTGAAGCTTTCTTT	CASSQVGRLEGTEAFF
NA	TRBD1	TRBJ2-2	TRBV6-2/TRBV6-3	TGTGCCAGCAGTTTCCAGGGGGCGACAGGGGAGCTGTTTTTT	CASSFQGATGELFF
NA	TRBD1	TRBJ1-4	TRBV7-9	TGTGCCAGCAGTTATACAGGGGGCGACGCAACTAATGAAAAACTGTTTTTT	CASSYTGGDATNEKLFF
NA	NA	TRBJ2-5	TRBV19	TGTGCCAGTAGTTCCGGAGATCCAGCTAGGGGGGAGACCCAGTACTTC	CASSSGDPARGETQYF
few	TRBD1	TRBJ2-5	TRBV11-2	TGTGCCAGCAGCCTCGTGACCGGGACAGGGACCCTCACCCAGTACTTC	CASSLVTGTGTLTQYF
NA	TRBD1	TRBJ1-2	TRBV24-1	TGTGCCACCAGTGGCTCACCGGGACAGGGGGATGGCTACACCTTC	CATSGSPGQGDGYTF
NA	NA	TRBJ1-5	TRBV30	TGTGCCTGGAGTGACGGGACTGGGCCCCAGCATTTT	CAWSDGTGPQHF
NA	NA	TRBJ1-4	TRBV25-1	TGTGCCAGCAGTGACTTCCCCCCAGGGGACGGTAATGAAAAACTGTTTTTT	CASSDFPPGDGNEKLFF
NA	TRBD1	TRBJ1-5	TRBV6-5	TGTGCCAGCACGACAGGGGGGCACAATCAGCCCCAGCATTTT	CASTTGGHNQPQHF
NA	NA	TRBJ1-1	TRBV7-3	TGTGCCAGCTCGGAAGGGGGAAGCGACACTGAAGCTTTCTTT	CASSEGGSDTEAFF
NA	TRBD1	TRBJ1-2	TRBV7-9	TGTGCCAGCGATTCGGGGACAGGGCATGGCTACACCTTC	CASDSGTGHGYTF
NA	NA	TRBJ2-5	TRBV5-4	TGTGCCAGCAGCACGAGAGCGGATGAGGTAGAGACCCAGTACTTC	CASSTRADEVETQYF
NA	NA	TRBJ1-6	TRBV5-1	TGCGCCAGCAGCCAAGACAGTAATTCACCCCTCCACTTT	CASSQDSNSPLHF
few	TRBD1	TRBJ1-4	TRBV5-4	TGTGCCAGCAGCTTCGCAGGGGGATATGAAAAACTGTTTTTT	CASSFAGGYEKLFF
NA	TRBD2	TRBJ2-1	TRBV10-3	TGTGCCATTACAAGGGAAGCGGGGCGCTACAATGAGCAGTTCTTC	CAITREAGRYNEQFF
NA	NA	TRBJ1-1	TRBV6-1	TGTGCCAGCAGTGAACCCGGCCAGGGCCGGACATCGAACACTGAAGCTTTCTTT	CASSEPGQGRTSNTEAFF
NA	NA	TRBJ1-3	TRBV2	TGTGCCAGCGACCCAGGGGTTAGCTCTGGAAACACCATATATTTT	CASDPGVSSGNTIYF
NA	NA	TRBJ1-4	TRBV30	TGTGCCTGGAGCTCGGGGGGTGAAAAACTGTTTTTT	CAWSSGGEKLFF
few	TRBD1	TRBJ1-2	TRBV10-3	TGTGCCATCAGTGGGGCCCGGGACAGGTCTAATGGCTACACCTTC	CAISGARDRSNGYTF
NA	TRBD2	TRBJ2-3	TRBV10-3	TGTGCCGTCCAGCGGGGGGCTGCAGATACGCAGTATTTT	CAVQRGAADTQYF
once	TRBD1	TRBJ2-2	TRBV30	TGTGCCTGGAATCCTTGGGGACAGGGGACCGGGGAGCTGTTTTTT	CAWNPWGQGTGELFF
NA	NA	TRBJ1-6	TRBV4-2	TGTGCCAGCAGCCAAGACTCGGGGTCTAATTCACCCCTCCACTTT	CASSQDSGSNSPLHF
NA	NA	TRBJ2-1	TRBV5-1	TGCGCCAGCAGCTTGGGGGAGGTTTCCTACAATGAGCAGTTCTTC	CASSLGEVSYNEQFF
NA	NA	TRBJ1-1	TRBV30	TGTGCCTGGAGATTTAAGACTCCGGACAGCACTGAAGCTTTCTTT	CAWRFKTPDSTEAFF
few	TRBD1	TRBJ1-5	TRBV24-1	TGTGCCACCAGTGACCCACAGGGGGCCTCGAATCAGCCCCAGCATTTT	CATSDPQGASNQPQHF
NA	NA	TRBJ2-7	TRBV2	TGTGCCAGCAGTGACGGGGACTCCCACGAGCAGTACTTC	CASSDGDSHEQYF
NA	TRBD1	TRBJ1-1	TRBV7-9	TGTGCCAGCAGCTTGGGACAGGGGACGAACACTGAAGCTTTCTTT	CASSLGQGTNTEAFF
NA	NA	TRBJ1-1	TRBV7-9	TGTGCCAGCAGCTTAGACGATACAGGGTGGAGCACTGAAGCTTTCTTT	CASSLDDTGWSTEAFF
few	TRBD1	TRBJ1-5	TRBV7-2	TGTGCCAGCAGCTTAAGGGGGCATCAGCCCCAGCATTTT	CASSLRGHQPQHF
NA	NA	TRBJ1-1	TRBV24-1	TGTGCCACCAGGGGGGACGGGGGAGGAACTGAAGCTTTCTTT	CATRGDGGGTEAFF
NA	NA	TRBJ2-7	TRBV15	TGTGCCACCAGCAGAGCCGCAGGCGAGCAGTACTTC	CATSRAAGEQYF
NA	NA	TRBJ1-3	TRBV5-4	TGTGCCAGCAGCATACAGGGAGAGAGCACCATATATTTT	CASSIQGESTIYF
NA	NA	TRBJ1-1	TRBV7-2	TGTGCCAGCAGCTTGGTTTTCGGGGACACTGAAGCTTTCTTT	CASSLVFGDTEAFF
NA	NA	TRBJ1-5	TRBV24-1	TGTGCCACCAGTGACCGTGCTACAGGACGGGATCAGCCCCAGCATTTT	CATSDRATGRDQPQHF
NA	TRBD1	TRBJ1-5	TRBV28	TGTGCCAGCAGTCCGGGGGACAGGCGAAATCAGCCCCAGCATTTT	CASSPGDRRNQPQHF
NA	NA	TRBJ1-2	TRBV3-1/TRBV3-2	TGTGCCAGCAGCCAAGTAGGGGGGGCAGTGGGCTACACCTTC	CASSQVGGAVGYTF
NA	NA	TRBJ2-2	TRBV5-1	TGCGCCAGCAGCTGGGGGGGGGCCCCGAACACCGGGGAGCTGTTTTTT	CASSWGGAPNTGELFF
NA	NA	TRBJ1-4	TRBV12-2	TGTGCAAGTCGCCCCATAAGAGAAAAGACAGCCCCTAATGAAAAACTGTTTTTT	CASRPIREKTAPNEKLFF